This paragraph reports one T cell receptor (beta chain). Its antigen is not known. TCR alpha and beta CDR3 regions were amplified from RNA using iRepertoire nested multiplex PCR. A single record per CDR3 protein comes from TCRdb applying MiXCR to the multiplex PCR reads. The repertoire holds more than 20,000 distinct CDR3 sequences, with just under 25% as singletons. The sample is drawn from a study of glioma-infiltrating T cells. General observations from the study: CDR3 overlap between tissue and blood was very small.

The germline V gene has CDR1 SGHTA and CDR2 FQGNSA. The CDR3 consists of 14 residues. The J segment lost 5 bases and the V segment lost 4 bases, leaving 5 bases of the junction unmatched. The receptor comes from a human donor with low-grade glioma or glioblastoma, undergoing nonglioma brain surgery, or in good health (not recorded which). Sequenced input: glioma tissue, nonneoplastic brain tissue, or PBMCs (not recorded which). V usage is TRBV7-2 and J usage is TRBJ1-5; TRBD1 aligns across 7 bases. In nucleotides, the CDR3 is TGTGCCAGCAGCTACAGGGGAGGCGATCAGCCCCAGCATTTT. Translating it yields CASSYRGGDQPQHF.